Here is one TCR beta chain with its context. In the original analysis: Estimated nucleated cell counts came from reference gene primer amplification. Using immunoSEQ multiplex PCR, the repertoire was profiled, and TCRdb retains in-frame clones only, with some absent. V, J and clone size are those of that table, while D and trimming were read from the DNA. The sample comprises 200,000 to 250,000 clones, 84% of which are singletons, and about 7% rests with the top ten. Participant-reported clinical history was the basis for cohort assignment. Symptom resolution, clearance, or two negative PCRs marked the recovered donors of Cohort 3. The CDR3 is made up of 11 amino acids. Germline CDR1 and CDR2: SGHAT and FQNNGV. V was trimmed by 8 bases and J by 6 bases, leaving 7 bases between them. The record originates from a study of blood T cell repertoires in COVID-19. Across the whole study: Acute-phase and convalescent COVID-19 samples originated in the United States, Italy and Spain.

This chain joins TRBV11-2 and TRBJ2-2, with a weak D call TRBD1 (5 bases). This clonotype originated in a woman aged 40 to 50 who had recovered from COVID-19. Sequenced sample: PBMCs or T cells enriched from blood (not recorded which). For the CDR3, the DNA is TGTGCCAGCGCAGGGTCCGGGGAGCTGTTTTTT. This sequence encodes CASAGSGELFF.